One and the same sample provided the 26 T cell receptor beta chains below, sequenced in a study of tumor-infiltrating lymphocytes in primary liver carcinoma. From about 19-30 mg of unsorted bulk tissue, DNA and RNA were co-extracted together. Starting material of approximately 500 ng total RNA yielded TCR beta cDNA via a constant-region primer. What produced the TCR beta libraries was three nested multiplex PCR rounds using slightly modified ARM-PCR. Running nine to ten cycles apiece, the first two PCR rounds relied on TRBV1-TRBV30 forward primers together with a C-beta reverse primer. One entry per CDR3 protein results from TCRdb running MiXCR on the multiplex PCR reads. This sample carries fewer than 150,000 distinct CDR3 sequences, around 60% of them seen once, and the ten largest clones take 7% to 10%. Sequencing was performed on liver tumor tissue from sampling region 1. Subset given: tumor region T1, superior pole. The receptors here all came from a woman in her sixties with primary liver carcinoma and hepatitis B virus infection.

For this clonotype: An end of the junction does not agree with germline; a read error may underlie this. The chain uses TRBV10-3 and TRBJ2-7, with 7 nucleotides matching TRBD2. This CDR3 comprises 15 residues. The germline V gene has CDR1 ENHRY and CDR2 SYGVKD. CDR3 residues: CVISTPRQREGPTVF. The CDR3 bases are TGCGTCATCAGTACCCCCAGGCAGCGGGAAGGCCCAACGGTTTTC.

Concerning this clonotype itself: Because it lacks the conserved phenylalanine or tryptophan at the end, this CDR3 is likely a read error. This chain connects TRBV28 to TRBJ2-1, with a weak D call TRBD2 (6 bases). CDR1 and CDR2 from the germline V gene are MDHEN and SYDVKM. This CDR3 is 16 amino acids long. With 6 bases removed from V and 2 bases from J, the gap between germline ends came to 17 bases. CDR3 in amino acids: CASSSPVGGTYNEQFS. CDR3 DNA sequence: TGTGCCAGCAGCTCTCCAGTCGGGGGTACCTACAATGAGCAGTTCTCC.

This chain links TRBV29-1 with TRBJ2-1; the match to TRBD2 covers 13 bases. J was trimmed by 8 bases and V by 7 bases; bases with no gene match: 11. This CDR3 is 15 amino acids long. Germline V gene sequence: CDR1 SQVTM, CDR2 ANQGSEA. The CDR3 DNA follows: TGCAGCGCCAGAGGGACTAGCGGGAAGGGGTATGAGCAGTTCTTC. Amino acid sequence: CSARGTSGKGYEQFF.

The rearrangement uses TRBV11-2 and TRBJ2-3; D perhaps matches TRBD2 (7 bases). The germline CDR1 and CDR2 sequences are SGHAT and FQNNGV. CDR3 length: 15 residues. Deletions cut 5 bases from V and 5 bases from J, with 17 bases between. The CDR3 bases are TGTGCCAGCAGCCAACAGAGGGGGGGCGTAGATACGCAGTATTTT. It encodes CASSQQRGGVDTQYF.

This chain joins TRBV5-1 and TRBJ2-7; TRBD1 agrees at 12 bases. The CDR3 consists of 16 residues. Germline V gives CDR1 SGHRS, CDR2 YFSETQ. V lost 1 base and J lost 7; bases outside the gene matches: 9. CDR3 nucleotides: TGCGCCAGCAGCTTGAGAGGGGGACAGGGGGCTGGTGAGCAGTACTTC. It specifies CASSLRGGQGAGEQYF. Combining the CDR3 with reference TRBV5-1 and TRBJ2-7 gives the whole variable domain KAGVTQTPRYLIKTRGQQVTLSCSPISGHRSVSWYQQTPGQGLQFLFEYFSETQRNKGNFPGRFSGRQFSNSRSEMNVSTLELGDSALYLCASSLRGGQGAGEQYFGPGTRLTVT.

This clonotype was observed a few times. The chain recombines TRBV5-1 with TRBJ1-6; D ambiguous. The V end lost 0 bases, the J end lost 0 bases, and 7 bases lay between the germline ends. The CDR3 covers 16 residues. Germline loops: CDR1 SGHRS, CDR2 YFSETQ. The CDR3 DNA reads as TGCGCCAGCAGCTTGGTGGGGAGCTCCTATAATTCACCCCTCCACTTT. Residues: CASSLVGSSYNSPLHF.

In its sample, this clonotype was seen a few times. Given the absence of the conserved phenylalanine or tryptophan at the CDR3 end, a read error is likely. This chain joins TRBV28 and TRBJ1-5; 7 bases are shared with TRBD1. In germline, CDR1 is MDHEN, CDR2 SYDVKM. With V trimmed by 8 bases and J by 6 bases, 10 bases remained unmatched. The CDR3 covers 14 residues. CDR3: CASCEGGEGQPQHL. The DNA for the CDR3 is TGTGCCAGCTGTGAAGGGGGCGAGGGTCAGCCCCAGCATCTT.

A single count supports this clonotype. The chain combines TRBV28 with TRBJ2-1; D unresolved. The CDR3 length is 15 residues. Deletions cut 6 bases from V and 7 bases from J, with 19 bases between. Germline CDR1 and CDR2: MDHEN and SYDVKM. The CDR3 reads CASSYLGSGVNEQFF. The CDR3 DNA sequence: TGTGCCAGCAGCTACCTCGGTTCCGGTGTGAATGAGCAGTTCTTC.

With respect to this clonotype: A much larger clone lies one base from this, so it may be a read error. The genes are TRBV4-1 and TRBJ2-5; 9 positions agree with TRBD1. The germline gives CDR1 MGHRA, CDR2 YSYEKL. CDR3 length: 15 amino acids. DNA for the CDR3: TGCGTCAGCAGCCGGGGACAGGGCCTTCAAGAGACCCAGTACTTC. This encodes CVSSRGQGLQETQYF.

To note about this clonotype: The DNA is left out, because the CDR3 cannot be placed on it with certainty; the CDR3 is given as TCRdb lists it. The genes are TRBV6-1 and TRBJ1-2; the table's D call of TRBD1 was not tested on the DNA. Inclusive of both ends, the CDR3 amounts to 14 amino acids. Germline-derived CDR1 and CDR2 are MNHNS and SASEGT. The CDR3 protein is CAGSEAGDDYGCTF.

This clonotype is medium-sized within its sample. The chain links TRBV11-3 to TRBJ2-1; a possible D gene is TRBD1 (5 bases). The germline V and J ends were trimmed by 1 base and 10 bases, with 17 bases remaining between them. This CDR3 has 15 amino acids. Looked up from germline, CDR1 is SGHNT and CDR2 is YENEEA. For the CDR3, the DNA is TGTGCCAGCAGCTTAGGGGCCCAGGGTCGCAAGGAGCAGTTCTTC. This gives the protein CASSLGAQGRKEQFF.

There are many counts of this clonotype. Since a much larger clone is just one base distant, this may be a read error. V gene TRBV11-2 combines with J gene TRBJ2-2; weak D call: TRBD2 (6 bases). Germline V gene sequence: CDR1 SGHAT, CDR2 FQNNGV. The CDR3 length is 14 residues. CDR3 loop: CASSLESNTGGLFF. The CDR3 nucleotides read TGTGCCAGCAGCTTAGAGTCGAACACCGGGGGGCTGTTTTTT.

This clonotype was found a few times. Germline is not matched at one junction end, which may reflect a read error. CDR3 bases: TGTGCCGGCAGTTTATTGCAGGGGGCGATCTATGGCTACACCTTC. Protein sequence: CAGSLLQGAIYGYTF. The chain recombines TRBV28 with TRBJ1-2; 8 bases match TRBD1. The CDR3 length is 15 residues. Looked up from germline, CDR1 is MDHEN and CDR2 is SYDVKM.

CDR3 amino acids: CASRKGRMATEAFF. The CDR3 DNA reads as TGTGCCAGTAGGAAGGGGCGGATGGCCACAGAAGCTTTCTTT. This rearrangement joins TRBV19 to TRBJ1-1, with D tentatively TRBD1 (5 bases). CDR1 and CDR2 from the germline V gene are LNHDA and SQIVND (reference sequence). This CDR3 comprises 14 residues. V was pared by 6 bases and J by 8 bases, with 19 bases between. Combining the CDR3 with reference TRBV19 and TRBJ1-1 gives the whole variable domain DGGITQSPKYLFRKEGQNVTLSCEQNLNHDAMYWYRQDPGQGLRLIYYSQIVNDFQKGDIAEGYSVSREKKESFPLTVTSAQKNPTAFYLCASRKGRMATEAFFGQGTRLTVV.

This clonotype was observed many times. The V call is TRBV6-5, the J call TRBJ2-7; 7 nucleotides line up with TRBD1. The CDR3 has 13 amino acids. J was trimmed by 4 bases and V by 5 bases; bases with no gene match: 5. Germline CDR1 and CDR2: MNHEY and SVGAGI. The CDR3 DNA reads TGTGCCAGCAGTGGGACAGTTAATTACGAGCAGTACTTC. This sequence encodes CASSGTVNYEQYF.

A word on this clonotype: Here the CDR3 omits its conserved ending phenylalanine or tryptophan, so a read error is the likely source. This chain joins TRBV12-3 or TRBV12-4 and TRBJ1-1, with D perhaps TRBD1 (6 bases). The V and J ends lost 5 bases and 4 bases respectively, with 11 bases between them. The CDR3 sequence is 13 residues long. The CDR3 region is CASSPTGFTEAFS. Here the CDR3 DNA reads TGTGCCAGCAGTCCCACAGGGTTCACTGAAGCTTTCTCA.

To note about this clonotype: The junction differs from germline at one of its ends, possibly a read error. The CDR3, as DNA: TGTGCCTGCAGCTTCAGGCAGCGGGGGGATACGCAGTATTTT. It encodes CACSFRQRGDTQYF. The rearrangement uses TRBV11-2 and TRBJ2-3; the match to TRBD2 covers 8 bases. CDR3 length: 14 amino acids. The germline CDR1 and CDR2 sequences are SGHAT and FQNNGV.

Concerning this clonotype itself: One junction end disagrees with the germline gene, perhaps due to a read error. The chain links TRBV6-5 to TRBJ2-1, with a weak D call TRBD2 (5 bases). CDR3 size: 16 residues. Germline V gene sequence: CDR1 MNHEY, CDR2 SVGAGI. The CDR3 is CASSYRPAVDYNERSF. The DNA for the CDR3 is TGTGCCAGCAGTTACCGTCCAGCGGTGGATTACAATGAGCGGTCCTTT.

Many counts were recorded for this clonotype. The chain couples TRBV5-6 to TRBJ2-2; 7 nucleotides match TRBD1. This CDR3 region has 14 residues. Germline V gives CDR1 SGHDT, CDR2 YYEEEE. Unmatched junction bases numbered 3, after V lost 2 bases and J lost 5 bases. CDR3 amino acids: CASSLRQGTGELFF. The CDR3 DNA reads TGTGCCAGCAGCTTAAGACAGGGTACCGGGGAGCTGTTTTTT.

About this clonotype itself: With a much larger clone just one base away, this may be a read error. This chain joins TRBV6-2 or TRBV6-3 and TRBJ2-7; 9 nucleotides line up with TRBD2. J gave up 7 bases and V 0 bases, and 7 bases lay outside the gene matches. The CDR3 runs to 15 residues. Germline loops: CDR1 MNHEY, CDR2 SVGEGT. In DNA form, the CDR3 reads TGTGCCAGCAGTTACTCGGCGGGAGGGTCTTGGGAGCAGTACTTC. Encoded protein: CASSYSAGGSWEQYF.

Comment on this clonotype: This may be a read error, as it is one base from a much larger clone. The chain links TRBV12-5 to TRBJ1-1; the D is unclear. CDR1 and CDR2 from the germline V gene are LGHNT and FRNRAP. The CDR3 is 13 amino acids. Trimming shortened V by 4 bases and J by 4 bases, and 10 bases separated the two germline ends. The CDR3, as DNA: TGTGCTAGTGGTTCTCAGATGAGCACTGAAGCTTTCTTT. Translated: CASGSQMSTEAFF.

The chain carries TRBV7-9 and TRBJ2-2; D is unclear. Trimming stripped 3 bases from V and 3 bases from J, with 14 bases between. The V gene's germline CDR1 is SEHNR and CDR2 FQNEAQ (reference sequence). This CDR3 is 16 amino acids long. Here the CDR3 DNA reads TGTGCCAGCAGCTTGCCGGGCGAGATCGACACCGGGGAGCTGTTTTTT. It is translated as CASSLPGEIDTGELFF.

In the case of this clonotype: A read error is possible here, since a much larger clone lies one base away. The chain joins TRBV10-3 to TRBJ2-5; D not resolved. The CDR3 loop spans 14 amino acids. Trimming stripped 4 bases from V and 5 bases from J, with 14 bases between. Germline V gene data show CDR1 as ENHRY and CDR2 as SYGVKD. The CDR3 spells CAISGSALTETQYF. The CDR3 DNA sequence: TGTGCCATCAGTGGATCGGCCCTGACGGAGACCCAGTACTTC.

This clonotype was observed at least ten times. The gene calls are TRBV29-1 and TRBJ1-1; D possibly corresponds to TRBD1 (6 bases). This CDR3 spans 15 amino acids. The V and J ends lost 5 bases and 0 bases respectively, with 16 bases between them. The germline V gene encodes CDR1 SQVTM and CDR2 ANQGSEA. The CDR3 sequence: CSVSTGTIMNTEAFF. DNA for the CDR3: TGCAGCGTTTCTACAGGGACCATTATGAACACTGAAGCTTTCTTT.

On this clonotype: This may come from a read error, since a much larger clone is one base off. The V gene is TRBV6-1, the J gene TRBJ2-5, with 8 bases that match TRBD1. The CDR3 sequence is 18 residues long. Germline loops: CDR1 MNHNS, CDR2 SASEGT. CDR3 sequence reads: CDSSEVPGGRPLAETQYF. The CDR3 DNA reads TGTGACAGCAGCGAAGTCCCAGGGGGCAGACCCCTCGCGGAGACCCAGTACTTC.

The chain is built from TRBV29-1 and TRBJ2-5; D remains unclear. The length of the CDR3 is 13 residues. Trimming pared 4 bases from V and 4 bases from J, leaving 13 bases between. Germline assignment: CDR1 SQVTM and CDR2 ANQGSEA. The CDR3 DNA is TGCAGCGTTGGCAGACTGAAGACAGAGACCCAGTACTTC. Protein: CSVGRLKTETQYF. Together with reference TRBV29-1 and TRBJ2-5, the CDR3 gives the full variable domain: SAVISQKPSRDICQRGTSLTIQCQVDSQVTMMFWYRQQPGQSLTLIATANQGSEATYESGFVIDKFPISRPNLTFSTLTVSNMSPEDSSIYLCSVGRLKTETQYFGPGTRLLVL.